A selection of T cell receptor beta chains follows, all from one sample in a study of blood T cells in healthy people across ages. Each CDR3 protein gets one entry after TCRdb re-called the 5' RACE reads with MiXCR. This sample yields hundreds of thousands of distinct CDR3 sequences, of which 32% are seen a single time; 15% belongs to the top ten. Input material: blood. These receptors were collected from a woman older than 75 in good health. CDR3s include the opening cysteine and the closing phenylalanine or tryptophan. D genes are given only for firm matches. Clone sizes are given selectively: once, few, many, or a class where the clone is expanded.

TGTGCCAGCAGTCCCCAACTAGCGGGCGCAGAGACCCAGTACTTC	CASSPQLAGAETQYF	-	TRBV27	TRBJ2-5	15	TRBD2
TGTGCCAGCAGTTACTCAAGACTAAACACCGGGGAGCTGTTTTTT	CASSYSRLNTGELFF	many	TRBV6-2/TRBV6-3	TRBJ2-2	15	-
TGTGCTAGTGGTTTCTCCACGAACACTGAAGCTTTCTTT	CASGFSTNTEAFF	few	TRBV12-5	TRBJ1-1	13	-
TGTGCCAGCTCACCTCAGACAGGGGCGAAGAAATATGGCTACACCTTC	CASSPQTGAKKYGYTF	-	TRBV18	TRBJ1-2	16	TRBD1
TGTGCCAGCAGACGAGGACGGCTGAACACTGAAGCTTTCTTT	CASRRGRLNTEAFF	few	TRBV21-1	TRBJ1-1	14	-
TGTGCCAGCAGCCAAGATGTGCTCCCAGATAGCTATAGCAATCAGCCCCAGCATTTT	CASSQDVLPDSYSNQPQHF	-	TRBV4-2	TRBJ1-5	19	-
TGCGCCAGCAGTCAACGCCGGGACTTAAGGGCTGAAGCTTTCTTT	CASSQRRDLRAEAFF	few	TRBV23-1	TRBJ1-1	15	-
TGCGCCAGCAGCCCTCACCCTACAGGTGAGAACACTGAAGCTTTCTTT	CASSPHPTGENTEAFF	-	TRBV5-1	TRBJ1-1	16	-
TGTGCCAGCAGTCCCGGCGGTGAAGCTTTCTTT	CASSPGGEAFF	many	TRBV12-3/TRBV12-4	TRBJ1-1	11	-
TGTGCCAGCAGCCGGGGCGGGGACAGACGCAATCAGCCCCAGCATTTT	CASSRGGDRRNQPQHF	many	TRBV7-2	TRBJ1-5	16	TRBD1
TGTGCCAGCAGTCTCCGACAAGGGGGACAGGGCTACACCTTC	CASSLRQGGQGYTF	-	TRBV12-3/TRBV12-4	TRBJ1-2	14	TRBD1